This T cell receptor beta chain derives from a study of cytomegalovirus exposure and HLA in healthy donors. The study drew the donors from its approximately 110-subject validation cohort, separate from the approximately 700-subject first cohort. Measured with immunoSEQ multiplex PCR; TCRdb has only the in-frame clones, and not every one. Here the sample spans roughly 50,000 clones, 90% to 95% being singletons. On this clone itself: No antigen is known for it.

Study results and limitations: Specificity of three CMV-associated chains for CMV antigens was verified in vitro. Cytomegalovirus association was assigned to approximately 160 TCR beta chains.

V shed 1 base and J shed 6 bases, with 15 bases lying between them. The CDR3 loop spans 15 amino acids. The V gene's germline CDR1 is SGHVS and CDR2 FNYEAQ. The clonotype was recovered from a woman under 30 in good health and CMV-seropositive. The specimen sequenced was PBMCs. The chain is built from TRBV7-6 and TRBJ1-1, with D uncertain. The CDR3 region has the DNA TGTGCCAGCAGCTTAGGCCAGCTCGGGTCCGCTGAAGCTTTCTTT. Its protein is CASSLGQLGSAEAFF.